The TCR beta chain described here comes from a study of cytomegalovirus exposure and HLA in healthy donors (dated by TCRdb to 2017 to 2019). Background for the entire study: According to an earlier analysis of 550 to 700 of the donors, about 179 million T cells yielded 90 million to 130 million unique TCR beta sequences and 250 to 350 Gb of sequence data. Approximately 300 gigabases of sequencing data and tens of millions of unique TCR sequences were included in an early release covering 550 to 800 HLA-typed donors. Of the approximately 400 genotyped donors, about 84% fell in the genetic ancestry cluster associated with self-reported Caucasian donors. The aim of the study was to test whether cataloging public T cell receptors could identify signatures of past pathogen exposure. Using immunosequencing, the study profiled T cell repertoires from 666 subjects and related those repertoires to cytomegalovirus serostatus. A separate validation cohort of about 110 different subjects was used in addition to the approximately 700-subject first cohort. The study combined high-throughput TCR immunosequencing, statistical association of individual TCRs with disease status, and machine learning to predict cytomegalovirus infection status. A later analysis re-examined previously published TCR beta repertoires from just over 650 donors and added high-resolution HLA genotyping to investigate patterns of TCR occurrence. Rather than using new phenotypic data, the later analysis identified candidate immune exposures from TCR beta sequences and from how often those sequences occurred across donors. To decide whether each TCR beta V gene segment behaved as functional or pseudogenic, an earlier analysis of 587 of the donors relied on high-throughput TCR beta sequencing. Donor age, sex, ethnicity and CMV serostatus were collected together with the repertoire data. A later genetic analysis used genome-wide SNP genotypes for about 60% of the roughly 700 donors, treating that subset as a discovery cohort. All discovery cohort repertoires had been generated on a single sequencing platform. Both class I and class II loci were covered by HLA typing, at four-digit resolution. The number of donors typed differed by locus, with 629-630 for A, B, C, DRB1 and DQB1, 522 for DQA1, over 600 for DPA1, and about 450 for DPB1. About five DR-DQ haplotypes were treated as single units for association and clustering because of strong linkage in the cohort. Among 350 to 400 genotyped donors of the cohort, an average of approximately 250,000 unique TCR beta nucleotide sequences were sequenced per donor, about a sixth of them non-productive. Study-level results and caveats: In vitro tests confirmed that three of the cytomegalovirus-associated TCR beta chains recognize cytomegalovirus antigens. Most TCR sequences were observed very rarely across donors, whereas some public TCRs were present in many individuals. In a later analysis, several top co-occurrence clusters were reported to appear linked to parvovirus B19, influenza, CMV and Epstein-Barr virus. Because counts were too low, roughly 17 rarely observed V segments, including chromosome 9 orphons, were left out of the earlier analysis of some 640 of the donors. In the study, about 150 TCR beta chains were listed as associated with cytomegalovirus. Because the 87-base-pair reads could not distinguish some IMGT-functional V segments, including TRBV6-2 and TRBV6-3, those segments were excluded. Correlated functional status among segregating V segments might reflect linkage disequilibrium, but an unknown experimental factor could not be ruled out. In a later analysis, HLA-associated TCR beta chains were found to be more clonally expanded and to have lower generation probabilities than equally common non-associated chains. According to a later analysis, TCR association rates differed among HLA loci, with DRB1 alleles showing the most associated TCRs and HLA-C alleles showing the fewest. A cluster of highly shared sequence variants was judged likely to be a technical artifact of the sequencing pipeline. Because HLA typing was missing for some donors at each locus, association tests included only the typed subset. At a false discovery rate of 0.05, a later analysis linked 15,000 to 20,000 TCR beta sequences to specific HLA alleles. A further reported finding was that TCR beta sequences accurately predicted the HLA-A and HLA-B alleles for most subjects in the first cohort. The authors suggested that the approach could potentially be extended to other disease states and immunological phenotypes. An earlier analysis of approximately 570 of the donors showed that most TCR beta V segments appeared in productive rearrangements either about 87% or about 30% of the time, which broadly matched IMGT annotations. Assigning TCR associations to individual alleles was difficult when HLA alleles, especially DR and DQ, strongly co-occurred. Presence/absence analyses assumed roughly uniform sequencing depth across donors, an assumption that may not hold. In this cohort, only TCR beta chains were sequenced, and detectable features were limited by the absence of alpha or paired-chain data. An association between a missense DCLRE1C variant and V-gene and J-gene trimming of TCR beta chains was found in a later genetic analysis and replicated in an independent cohort. In a later analysis, most CMV-associated TCR beta chains were found to appear HLA-restricted, with HLA associations seemingly driven largely by CMV exposure. Cytomegalovirus status was reported to be diagnosed by the classifier with high specificity and sensitivity in both the original and validation cohorts. Compared with the approximately 670-donor mean, donors in an Asian-associated ancestry cluster had fewer N-insertions in productive TCRs, according to a later genetic analysis. CMV serostatus was the only immune exposure information available for the cohort.

The cohort comprised around 690 healthy bone marrow donors. Cohort members were all nominally healthy when sampled, although unrecorded immune exposures were likely present. The donor was CMV seronegative and was included in the group of a few hundred seronegative cohort members. Every donor gave a peripheral blood sample, and the peripheral blood mononuclear cells from that sample were used for TCR beta sequencing. Genomic DNA was extracted from the blood cell samples with the Qiagen DNeasy Blood Extraction Kit. Including cysteine and phenylalanine, the CDR3 has 12 amino acids. Of all the DNA, just the CDR3 is kept, 36 bases in frame from base 1. The CDR1 and CDR2 encoded by the germline V gene (reference sequence) are PRHDT and FYEKMQ. Relative to germline, V is 0 bases shorter and J is 13 bases shorter, with 12 bases between their ends. In regard to this clone: Its antigen remains undetermined.

The method was the immunoSEQ multiplex PCR assay. For the multiplex PCR, a mixture combining 60 forward primers for TCR Vbeta segments and 13 reverse primers for TCR Jbeta segments was used. The CDR3 region of rearranged TCR beta genes was amplified from genomic DNA by a multiplex PCR assay. The amplified TCR beta libraries were sequenced on the Illumina HiSeq System as 87-base-pair reads. In the paper's pipeline: In a later analysis, around 80 million unique TCR beta chains were counted across the roughly 670 repertoires, and approximately 9.9 million of these chains were shared by at least two donors. A nearest-neighbor algorithm error-corrected the raw reads and collapsed the reads into unique sequences, merging closely related sequences to remove PCR and sequencing errors. V, D and J gene segments were assigned by aligning CDR3 sequences to IMGT reference sequences. For a sequence to be retained, a match of at least six nucleotides was required to both a V gene segment and a J gene segment. Rearrangements were called productive when the CDR3 lacked stop codons and stayed in frame with V and J; all others were non-productive. CDR3 was defined according to IMGT convention as the region running from the second conserved V-encoded cysteine to the conserved J-encoded phenylalanine. The earlier analysis of 550 to 650 of the donors excluded any sequence lacking an unambiguous match to a single V gene segment. An earlier analysis of approximately 590 of the donors classified V segments as functional when productive rearrangements were above 56.7% and as segregating when the standard deviation between donors was above 5%. A statistical classification framework was built to diagnose cytomegalovirus status from the catalog of TCR beta chain sequences. In a later analysis, TCR nucleotide sequences were compared against IMGT/GENE-DB human TR gene sequences so that V and J genes could be assigned. In a later analysis, CDR3 sequences and most-parsimonious VDJ recombination scenarios were assigned using the TCRdist pipeline. In a later analysis, each TCR beta chain was defined by its CDR3 amino acid sequence together with its V-gene family, and reads lacking a unique V-gene family were excluded. As a way to deal with suspected cross-contamination and a sequencing artifact, a later analysis dropped over 550 nucleotide sequences that were highly shared and had low generation probability. In a later analysis, a clonal expansion index for each public chain was calculated from normalized within-repertoire ranks of inferred template counts. A later analysis computed generation probabilities with a VDJ recombination model fitted to out-of-frame rearrangements, and checked the results against IGoR. In a later analysis, hypergeometric tests were used to score TCR-TCR, TCR-HLA and TCR-CMV co-occurrence, with a repertoire-size bias correction applied to TCR pairs. A later analysis estimated false discovery rates by permuting HLA or CMV assignments 20 times. In a later analysis, co-occurring TCRs were grouped with DBSCAN, and TCRdist sequence similarity was added when clustering was performed within HLA-allele-positive subsets. Repertoires with fewer than 30,000 or more than 120,000 public chains were left out of co-occurrence clustering, as were a handful of repertoires with anomalous nucleotide sharing. Not all clones reach the TCRdb copy of this immuneACCESS table, which keeps in-frame sequences only. Checked studies attribute under half of the gap to unresolved V genes and leave the rest unexplained. V and J calls and clone size are as listed in that table; D and trimming were resolved from the DNA. The table for this sample records 80,000 to 100,000 clones. Of the sample, 0.58% falls within the top ten clones.

The V and J segments used are TRBV13 and TRBJ2-5; the D gene lacks a confident call. This sequence originates from a man aged 45-65 years in good health and CMV-seronegative. Material: PBMCs. The CDR3 region reads CASSLGQAVRYF. The nucleotides are TGTGCCAGCAGCTTAGGCCAGGCCGTTCGGTACTTC.